Given below is one TCR beta chain in context. Antigen: not known. Germline V gene data show CDR1 as MGHRA and CDR2 as YSYEKL. The length of the CDR3 is 16 residues. V gave up 1 base and J gave up 3 bases; unmatched junction bases: 8. These data come from a study of CD8+ T cells in alopecia areata. Study in general: Administration of oral tofacitinib to treated patients was at 5 to 10 mg twice daily. Study findings and constraints: Lesional scalp exceeded normal scalp in clonality, especially in alopecia totalis/universalis.

Treatment here: oral pan-JAK inhibitor, 5-10 mg twice daily. It was from alopecia areata patients that lesional scalp punch biopsies and peripheral blood were collected. In each case, RNA was isolated and then reverse transcribed into cDNA as the sequencing template. Profiled with immunoSEQ multiplex PCR; TCRdb holds only in-frame clones, not every one. Among 120,000 or so clones listed, around 60% were seen once. The sample consisted of CD4+ T cells sorted from blood, taken at week 4, from a patient treated with tofacitinib. This clonotype was obtained from a human donor with alopecia areata. The genes are TRBV4-1 and TRBJ1-2, with TRBD1 identical over 7 bases. The CDR3 DNA is TGCGCCAGCAGCCAAGTTTTAGGGGGCCGGTACTATGGCTACACCTTC. It is translated as CASSQVLGGRYYGYTF.